The 3 T cell receptor beta chains below come from one sample, sequenced in a study of blood T cells in healthy people across ages. Alongside a J-beta primer mix, a sample-barcoded 5' primer served in a second PCR lasting roughly 7 to 11 cycles. Via MiXCR, TCRdb re-called the 5' RACE reads, giving one row per CDR3 protein. The sample comprises 800,000 to 950,000 distinct CDR3 sequences, 35% to 40% of which are singletons, and 10% to 15% rests with the top ten. The specimen sequenced was blood. The origin of the receptors is a man between 18 and 29 years old in good health.

The chain uses TRBV6-2 or TRBV6-3 and TRBJ2-4; no reliable D call. This CDR3 is 14 amino acids long. Looked up from germline, CDR1 is MNHEY and CDR2 is SVGEGT. The V and J ends lost 5 bases and 6 bases respectively, with 14 bases between them. CDR3 in DNA: TGTGCCAGCAGTGACCCCCTTGAGGCAAACATTCAGTACTTC. This gives the protein CASSDPLEANIQYF.

This chain links TRBV28 with TRBJ1-5, with D perhaps TRBD1 (5 bases). The V end lost 5 bases, the J end lost 5 bases, and 22 bases lay between the germline ends. The length of the CDR3 is 17 residues. Germline-derived CDR1 and CDR2 are MDHEN and SYDVKM. The CDR3 region has the DNA TGTGCCAGCAGTCTCTCCCAGGGAGGCGACTACCATCAGCCCCAGCATTTT. Encoded protein: CASSLSQGGDYHQPQHF.

Concerning this clonotype itself: The junction does not match germline at one end; this may be a read error. The V gene is TRBV5-1, the J gene TRBJ1-5; TRBD1 is a possible D gene (5 bases). The CDR3 is 15 amino acids. CDR1 and CDR2 from the germline V gene are SGHRS and YFSETQ. The CDR3 region has the DNA TGCGCCAGCAGTTTGGGGGGGGAGAGCAATCAGCCCCAGCATTTT. It translates to CASSLGGESNQPQHF.